This T cell receptor beta chain was profiled in a study of blood T cell repertoires in COVID-19. The wider study: Specimens from acute and convalescent COVID-19 originated in the United States, Italy and Spain. Nucleic acid was either cDNA or gDNA, and it came from T cells, B-cell-depleted T cells, or PBMCs.

Sequencing was performed with immunoSEQ multiplex PCR; in TCRdb, only in-frame clones are kept and a portion is missing. The sample yields more than 85,000 clones, roughly 90% seen once. The Seattle patients, enrolled during active infection, were followed longitudinally. This CDR3 contains 15 residues. The junction had 4 bases not matched to a gene; V was cut back by 5 bases and J by 6 bases. From germline, CDR1 is MDHEN and CDR2 SYDVKM. This TCR was recovered from a woman aged 50 to 60 with COVID-19, enrolled during active disease. The V gene is TRBV28, the J gene TRBJ2-2, with TRBD1 matching 12 bases. Sequenced sample: peripheral blood. CDR3 DNA: TGTGCCAGCAGTCCCGGGACAGGGGGCTCCGGGGAGCTGTTTTTT. This sequence encodes CASSPGTGGSGELFF. The whole variable domain, remainder taken from reference TRBV28 and TRBJ2-2, is DVKVTQSSRYLVKRTGEKVFLECVQDMDHENMFWYRQDPGLGLRLIYFSYDVKMKEKGDIPEGYSVSREKKERFSLILESASTNQTSMYLCASSPGTGGSGELFFGEGSRLTVL.